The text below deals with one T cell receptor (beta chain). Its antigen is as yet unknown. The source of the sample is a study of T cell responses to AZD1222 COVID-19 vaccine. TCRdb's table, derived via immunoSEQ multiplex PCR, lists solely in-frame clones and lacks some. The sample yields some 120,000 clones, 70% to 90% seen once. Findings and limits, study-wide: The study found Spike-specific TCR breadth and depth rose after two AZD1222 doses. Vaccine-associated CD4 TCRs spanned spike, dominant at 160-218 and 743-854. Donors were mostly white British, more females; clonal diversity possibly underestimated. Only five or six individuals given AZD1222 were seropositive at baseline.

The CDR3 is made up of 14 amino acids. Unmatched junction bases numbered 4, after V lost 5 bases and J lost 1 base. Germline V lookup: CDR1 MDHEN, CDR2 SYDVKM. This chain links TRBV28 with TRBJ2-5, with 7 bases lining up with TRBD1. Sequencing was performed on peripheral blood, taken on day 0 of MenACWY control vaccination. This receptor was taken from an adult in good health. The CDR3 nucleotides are TGTGCCAGCAGTCCCGGGGACAGCCAAGAGACCCAGTACTTC. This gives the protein CASSPGDSQETQYF.